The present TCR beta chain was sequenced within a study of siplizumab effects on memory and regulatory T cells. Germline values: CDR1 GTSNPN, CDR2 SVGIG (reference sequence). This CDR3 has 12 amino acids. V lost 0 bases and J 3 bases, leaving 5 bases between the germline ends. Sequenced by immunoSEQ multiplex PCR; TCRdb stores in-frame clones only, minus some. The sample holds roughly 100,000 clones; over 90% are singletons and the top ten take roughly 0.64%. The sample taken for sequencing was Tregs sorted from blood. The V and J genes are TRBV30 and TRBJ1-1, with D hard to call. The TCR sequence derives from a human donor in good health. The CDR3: CAWSVAYTEAFF. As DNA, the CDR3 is TGTGCCTGGAGTGTAGCATACACTGAAGCTTTCTTT.